The clone carrying this T cell receptor (beta chain) has only one observation. The source of the sample is a study of control samples from healthy donors and cancer patients. The germline gives CDR1 SGHTS, CDR2 YDEGEE. CDR3 length equals 14 residues. V was trimmed by 2 bases and J by 8 bases, leaving 13 bases between them. The method was immunoSEQ multiplex PCR; TCRdb's version includes in-frame clones alone and lacks a portion of them. The sample shows some 150,000 clones, 96% of them seen only once. Input material: blood. The rearrangement links TRBV5-8 to TRBJ1-4; D gene uncertain. The receptor was derived from a woman in her 30s in good health. The CDR3 bases are TGTGCCAGCAGCTTAGGACGGGTCATGGAAAAACTGTTTTTT. Translating gives CASSLGRVMEKLFF.